This paragraph reports one T cell receptor beta chain. Its antigen is currently unknown. This sample is drawn from a study of cytomegalovirus exposure and HLA in healthy donors. The study's findings and limits: Generally TCR sequences proved uncommon, though certain public TCRs appeared in numerous donors.

60 Vbeta and 13 Jbeta primers were used in PCR. Clones were sequenced by immunoSEQ multiplex PCR, and TCRdb holds only the in-frame ones, with some missing. This repertoire includes 150,000 to 200,000 clones. The CDR3 totals 16 residues. The trim removed 4 bases at V and 1 base at J, leaving 4 bases unmatched. The germline V gene has CDR1 SGHRS and CDR2 YFSETQ. This clonotype was obtained from a man aged 25 to 45 in good health and CMV-seronegative. Sample: PBMCs. The chain uses TRBV5-1 and TRBJ1-5, with 11 bases matching TRBD1. CDR3 sequence (DNA): TGCGCCAGCAGCCCCTGGACAGGGGGCAGCAATCAGCCCCAGCATTTT. It yields the protein CASSPWTGGSNQPQHF.